These 32 T cell receptor beta chains were all obtained from the same sample, sequenced in a study of cytotoxic CD8 clonotypes in ibrutinib-treated CLL. The assay was immunoSEQ multiplex PCR, and TCRdb's table has in-frame clones only and misses some. The table includes roughly 30,000 clones, 75% to 80% detected once. Sequenced here: PBMCs, sampled after 36 months of ibrutinib treatment. These receptor sequences come from a human donor with chronic lymphocytic leukemia.

V and J are TRBV27 and TRBJ2-7; D ambiguous. CDR1 is MNHEY and CDR2 is SMNVEV in the germline V gene (reference sequence). V shed 5 bases and J shed 4 bases, with 3 bases lying between them. CDR3 length: 10 residues. CDR3: CASSGYEQYF. CDR3 nucleotide sequence: TGTGCCAGCAGTGGGTACGAGCAGTACTTC.

The chain is built from TRBV15 and TRBJ2-3; 13 bases are a match to TRBD2. V gave up 1 base and J gave up 1 base; unmatched junction bases: 2. CDR1 and CDR2 from the germline V gene are LNHNV and YYDKDF (reference sequence). The CDR3 is 17 amino acids. CDR3 DNA sequence: TGTGCCACCAGCAGAGGACTAGCGGGGGGAGGCACAGATACGCAGTATTTT. It encodes CATSRGLAGGGTDTQYF.

The chain links TRBV6-5 to TRBJ1-6, with a tentative D call TRBD1 (5 bases). The CDR3 has 16 residues. Deletions cut 0 bases from V and 4 bases from J, with 10 bases between. CDR1 is MNHEY and CDR2 is SVGAGI in the germline V gene. CDR3: CASSYSRGQYNSPLHF. The CDR3 DNA is TGTGCCAGCAGTTACTCGAGGGGCCAATATAATTCACCCCTCCACTTT.

The chain is built from TRBV19 and TRBJ2-5; possible D gene TRBD2, 6 bases. Germline values: CDR1 LNHDA, CDR2 SQIVND (reference sequence). V lost 5 bases and J 4 bases, leaving 14 bases between the germline ends. The CDR3 consists of 14 residues. CDR3 amino acids: CASSVGSGGETQYF. CDR3 in DNA: TGTGCCAGTAGTGTAGGGTCCGGGGGAGAGACCCAGTACTTC.

This clone was counted between two and nine times. The V gene is TRBV4-3, the J gene TRBJ1-2, with 7 bases fitting TRBD1. The V gene's germline CDR1 is LGHNA and CDR2 YSLEER. V was clipped by 0 bases and J by 7 bases; unmatched bases: 11. This CDR3 comprises 16 residues. CDR3 sequence (DNA): TGCGCCAGCAGCCAAGATAGTGGCAGGGGGTATCGTGGCTACACCTTC. This sequence encodes CASSQDSGRGYRGYTF.

Comments on this clone: The junction and the germline gene differ at one end; a read error may be behind it. The CDR3 sequence is CASSVAGGPLGTQYF. The DNA of the CDR3 is TGTGCCAGCAGCGTAGCGGGGGGCCCTTTGGGTACGCAGTATTTT. The genes are TRBV7-8 and TRBJ2-3, with 10 bases lining up with TRBD2. CDR1 SGHVS and CDR2 FQNEAQ come from the germline V gene. This CDR3 is 15 amino acids long.

The chain uses TRBV30 and TRBJ1-1; no clear D gene. The CDR3 covers 13 residues. Trimming stripped 2 bases from V and 1 base from J, with 8 bases between. Germline lookup yields CDR1 GTSNPN and CDR2 SVGIG (reference sequence). CDR3 loop: CAWSPGGNTEAFF. The CDR3 region has the DNA TGTGCCTGGAGTCCCGGCGGGAACACTGAAGCTTTCTTT. Looking up the rest from reference TRBV30 and TRBJ1-1 gives the full variable domain: SQTIHQWPATLVQPVGSPLSLECTVEGTSNPNLYWYRQAAGRGLQLLFYSVGIGQISSEVPQNLSASRPQDRQFILSSKKLLLSDSGFYLCAWSPGGNTEAFFGQGTRLTVV.

The rearrangement links TRBV7-9 to TRBJ1-2; D call uncertain. The CDR3 is 13 residues long. In germline, CDR1 is SEHNR, CDR2 FQNEAQ (reference sequence). V dropped 5 bases and J dropped 3 bases, with 10 bases sitting between them. Here the CDR3 reads CASSPDGDYGYTF. CDR3 in DNA: TGTGCCAGCAGCCCAGACGGGGACTATGGCTACACCTTC.

The chain couples TRBV7-8 to TRBJ2-7; D remains unclear. V was trimmed by 2 bases and J by 3 bases, leaving 8 bases between them. Germline V CDR1 and CDR2: SGHVS, FQNEAQ. The length of the CDR3 is 13 residues. CDR3 DNA sequence: TGTGCCAGCAGCTTATACACAGACTACGAGCAGTACTTC. This translates into CASSLYTDYEQYF.

The count of this clone is one. The chain carries TRBV6-5 and TRBJ1-3; a weak D match, TRBD1 (5 bases). V dropped 8 bases and J dropped 4 bases, with 15 bases sitting between them. The germline CDR1 and CDR2 sequences are MNHEY and SVGAGI. CDR3 size: 14 residues. CDR3 DNA sequence: TGTGCCAGCTCCCGGGGGGAGCAGGGAAACACCATATATTTT. Translating gives CASSRGEQGNTIYF.

This clone was recorded once. V is TRBV4-2 and J is TRBJ2-5, with D uncertain. Germline CDR1 LGHNA, CDR2 YNFKEQ. Trimming removed 0 bases from V and 2 bases from J, with 7 bases in between. CDR3 length: 14 amino acids. This CDR3 reads CASSQDGLQETQYF. The CDR3 nucleotides read TGTGCCAGCAGCCAAGATGGATTACAAGAGACCCAGTACTTC.

The rearrangement joins TRBV6-5 to TRBJ1-5; D ambiguous. Germline V CDR1 and CDR2: MNHEY, SVGAGI. This CDR3 spans 10 amino acids. V gave up 8 bases and J gave up 9 bases, with 8 bases separating them. The CDR3 spells CASGDGPQHF. CDR3 in DNA: TGTGCCAGCGGAGATGGGCCCCAGCATTTT.

This clone was seen once. The V gene is TRBV6-1, the J gene TRBJ1-4, with a possible D match to TRBD1 (6 bases). Germline values: CDR1 MNHNS, CDR2 SASEGT. The CDR3 is 16 amino acids. V was cut by 3 bases and J by 4 bases, with 15 bases left in between. The CDR3 DNA reads TGTGCCAGCAGTGATAGTGGGGGCTTTTTTAATGAAAAACTGTTTTTT. Translated: CASSDSGGFFNEKLFF.

This chain joins TRBV6-6 and TRBJ2-1; unclear D gene. Trimming took off 6 bases at V and 5 bases at J, with 11 bases between the two ends. Germline lookup yields CDR1 MNHNY and CDR2 SVGAGI (reference sequence). The CDR3 sequence is 13 residues long. The CDR3 DNA reads as TGTGCCAGCAGGGATTCCTCAGACAATGAGCAGTTCTTC. It yields the protein CASRDSSDNEQFF.

The chain couples TRBV5-4 to TRBJ1-4, with 9 bases that match TRBD1. The CDR3 consists of 15 residues. Trimming cost V 4 bases and J 3 bases; bases outside gene matches: 4. Germline CDR1 reads SGHNT; CDR2 reads YYREEE (reference sequence). The CDR3 DNA sequence: TGTGCCAGCAGCCGACAGGGGGAGCCTAATGAAAAACTGTTTTTT. Protein: CASSRQGEPNEKLFF.

J is TRBJ2-5 and V is TRBV7-2, with D perhaps TRBD1 (7 bases). CDR1 is SGHTA and CDR2 is FQGNSA in the germline V gene. The CDR3 runs 15 residues. Trimming left V 6 bases short and J 5 bases short, with 19 bases between. The CDR3 spells CASRFRQGGGETQYF. The DNA for the CDR3 is TGTGCCAGCAGATTCAGACAGGGAGGTGGGGAGACCCAGTACTTC.

The V call is TRBV19, the J call TRBJ2-1; D is perhaps TRBD1 or TRBD2 (5 bases each). This CDR3 spans 15 amino acids. V lost 4 bases, J lost 4 bases, and 14 bases lay in between. CDR1 and CDR2 (germline): LNHDA, SQIVND (reference sequence). Written as DNA, the CDR3 is TGTGCCAGTAGTAACGGGGCATCCTTTTACAATGAGCAGTTCTTC. Translated, it gives CASSNGASFYNEQFF.

The chain has TRBV2 and TRBJ2-7; TRBD2 matches at 12 bases. From germline, CDR1 is SNHLY and CDR2 FYNNEI. J was trimmed by 1 base and V by 5 bases; bases with no gene match: 6. The CDR3 runs to 16 residues. CDR3 bases: TGTGCCAGCAGTCCCGGACTAGCGGGGCCATCCTACGAGCAGTACTTC. It codes for CASSPGLAGPSYEQYF.

The rearrangement joins TRBV9 to TRBJ1-5; D ambiguous. CDR1 is SGDLS and CDR2 is YYNGEE in the germline V gene. The CDR3 contains 15 residues. V was pared by 0 bases and J by 3 bases, with 10 bases between. CDR3 nucleotide sequence: TGTGCCAGCAGCGTAGCCGGGAGTGACAATCAGCCCCAGCATTTT. This sequence encodes CASSVAGSDNQPQHF.

The chain combines TRBV4-1 with TRBJ2-1; a weak D match, TRBD1 (6 bases). V was trimmed by 0 bases and J by 14 bases, leaving 17 bases between them. This CDR3 has 14 amino acids. Germline-derived CDR1 and CDR2 are MGHRA and YSYEKL. The CDR3 DNA sequence: TGCGCCAGCAGCCAAGAGGGTGACAGGTCTCGGGAGTTCTTC. Amino acid sequence: CASSQEGDRSREFF.

This clone was seen a single time. The chain has TRBV5-6 and TRBJ2-7, with TRBD2 as a possible D gene (6 bases). Looked up from germline, CDR1 is SGHDT and CDR2 is YYEEEE. The CDR3 spans 15 residues. Trimming cost V 1 base and J 2 bases, with 13 bases left between them. The DNA of the CDR3 is TGTGCCAGCAGCTTGCCCGGGACTGCCGCCTACGAGCAGTACTTC. The encoded protein is CASSLPGTAAYEQYF.

Only one count was recorded for this clone. This chain uses TRBV7-2 with TRBJ2-3; 14 positions agree with TRBD2. The CDR3 length is 18 residues. J gave up 2 bases and V 5 bases, and 9 bases lay outside the gene matches. Looked up from germline, CDR1 is SGHTA and CDR2 is FQGNSA. DNA for the CDR3: TGTGCCAGCAGCACCCAAGGACTAGCGGGGGGCTACACAGATACGCAGTATTTT. It translates to CASSTQGLAGGYTDTQYF.

Here the CDR3 reads CASSPKGAGYGYTF. Here the CDR3 DNA reads TGTGCCAGCAGCCCTAAGGGGGCAGGATATGGCTACACCTTC. This rearrangement joins TRBV7-9 to TRBJ1-2; 7 nucleotides agree with TRBD1. J gave up 5 bases and V 5 bases, and 8 bases lay outside the gene matches. Per germline, CDR1 SEHNR and CDR2 FQNEAQ (reference sequence). The CDR3 is made up of 14 amino acids.

This chain joins TRBV4-1 and TRBJ2-5; the D gene is possibly TRBD2 (6 bases). CDR3 size: 14 residues. Germline V CDR1 and CDR2: MGHRA, YSYEKL. The V end lost 5 bases, the J end lost 2 bases, and 12 bases lay between the germline ends. The chain's CDR3 is CASSTVGGQETQYF. For the CDR3, the DNA is TGCGCCAGCAGCACCGTCGGGGGACAAGAGACCCAGTACTTC.

The chain recombines TRBV9 with TRBJ2-5; the D is unclear. CDR1 and CDR2 from the germline V gene are SGDLS and YYNGEE. The V end lost 0 bases, the J end lost 4 bases, and 10 bases lay between the germline ends. The CDR3 spans 14 residues. CDR3 nucleotides: TGTGCCAGCAGCGTAGCCCCTGGCGGAGAGACCCAGTACTTC. Amino acids: CASSVAPGGETQYF.

The genes are TRBV6-5 and TRBJ1-1, with unresolved D. V was clipped by 8 bases and J by 5 bases, with 15 bases between them. The CDR3 contains 13 residues. CDR1 is MNHEY, CDR2 SVGAGI, per germline. In nucleotides, the CDR3 is TGTGCCAGCTCAGCCGAACGGAGAACTGAAGCTTTCTTT. Its protein product is CASSAERRTEAFF.

The V call is TRBV5-1, the J call TRBJ2-1; 10 bases agree with TRBD2. This CDR3 region has 15 residues. The germline V gene has CDR1 SGHRS and CDR2 YFSETQ. J lost 7 bases, V lost 5 bases, and 9 bases had no gene match. For the CDR3, the DNA is TGCGCCAGCAGTTATAGCGGGGGGCCGAGGAATGAGCAGTTCTTC. This sequence encodes CASSYSGGPRNEQFF.

The chain links TRBV6-6 to TRBJ2-5; D is uncertain. In germline, CDR1 is MNHNY, CDR2 SVGAGI (reference sequence). This CDR3 is built from 11 residues. V gave up 2 bases and J gave up 5 bases, with 3 bases separating them. CDR3 DNA: TGTGCCAGCAGTTACGGGGAGACCCAGTACTTC. Amino acid sequence: CASSYGETQYF.

The gene calls are TRBV5-1 and TRBJ2-2; 7 bases fit TRBD1. From germline, CDR1 is SGHRS and CDR2 YFSETQ. After removal of 4 bases from V and 5 bases from J, the junction contained 2 bases not matched to a gene. The CDR3 extends over 13 amino acids. This CDR3 is CASSVRGTGELFF. The CDR3, as DNA: TGCGCCAGCAGCGTCAGGGGGACCGGGGAGCTGTTTTTT.

J is TRBJ1-2 and V is TRBV4-1; no definite D call. The CDR3 contains 16 residues. CDR1 and CDR2 (germline): MGHRA, YSYEKL. V shed 1 base and J shed 6 bases, with 18 bases lying between them. CDR3 amino acids: CASSQALGWNPNGYTF. The CDR3, as DNA: TGCGCCAGCAGCCAAGCACTCGGCTGGAACCCAAATGGCTACACCTTC.

This chain links TRBV5-1 with TRBJ2-7, with 10 bases fitting TRBD2. CDR3 length: 14 amino acids. Germline loops: CDR1 SGHRS, CDR2 YFSETQ. The junction had 3 bases not matched to a gene; V was cut back by 4 bases and J by 2 bases. CDR3 sequence reads: CASSRSGGPYEQYF. CDR3 sequence (DNA): TGCGCCAGCAGCCGTAGCGGGGGGCCCTACGAGCAGTACTTC.

J is TRBJ2-2 and V is TRBV27; TRBD1 matches at 7 bases. CDR1 is MNHEY and CDR2 is SMNVEV in the germline V gene (reference sequence). J gave up 7 bases and V 5 bases, and 10 bases lay outside the gene matches. The CDR3 sequence is 15 residues long. Here the CDR3 DNA reads TGTGCCAGCAGTCATGCCAGGGGGTCGGGCGGGGAGCTGTTTTTT. Encoded protein: CASSHARGSGGELFF.